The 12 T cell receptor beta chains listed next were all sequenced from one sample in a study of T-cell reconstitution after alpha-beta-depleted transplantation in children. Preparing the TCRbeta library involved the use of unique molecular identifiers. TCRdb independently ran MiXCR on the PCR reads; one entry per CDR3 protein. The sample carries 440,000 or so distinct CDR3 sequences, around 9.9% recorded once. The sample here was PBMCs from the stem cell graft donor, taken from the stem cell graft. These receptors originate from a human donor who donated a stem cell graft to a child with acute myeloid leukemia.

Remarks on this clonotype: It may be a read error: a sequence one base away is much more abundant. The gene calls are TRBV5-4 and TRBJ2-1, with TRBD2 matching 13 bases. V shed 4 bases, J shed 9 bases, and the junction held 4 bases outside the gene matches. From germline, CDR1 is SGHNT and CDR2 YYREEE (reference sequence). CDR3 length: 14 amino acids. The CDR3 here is CASSPGLAGFEQFF. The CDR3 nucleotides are TGTGCCAGCAGCCCGGGACTAGCGGGATTTGAGCAGTTCTTC.

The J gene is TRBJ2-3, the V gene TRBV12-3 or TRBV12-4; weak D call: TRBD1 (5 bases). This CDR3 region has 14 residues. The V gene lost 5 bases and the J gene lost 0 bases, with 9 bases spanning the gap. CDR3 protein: CASSIRVSTDTQYF. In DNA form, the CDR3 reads TGTGCCAGCAGTATCAGGGTTAGCACAGATACGCAGTATTTT.

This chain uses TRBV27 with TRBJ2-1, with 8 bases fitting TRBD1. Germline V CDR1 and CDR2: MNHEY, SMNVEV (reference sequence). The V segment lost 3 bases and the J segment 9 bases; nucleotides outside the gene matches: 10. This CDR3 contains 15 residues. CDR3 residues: CASSFLGQGGGEQFF. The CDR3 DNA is TGTGCCAGCAGTTTCCTCGGACAGGGCGGTGGTGAGCAGTTCTTC.

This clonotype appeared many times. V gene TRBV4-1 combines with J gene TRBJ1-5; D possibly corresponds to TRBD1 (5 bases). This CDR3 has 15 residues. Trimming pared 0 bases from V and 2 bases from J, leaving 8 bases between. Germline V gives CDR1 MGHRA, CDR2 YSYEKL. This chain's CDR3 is CASSQERGRNQPQHF. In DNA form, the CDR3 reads TGCGCCAGCAGCCAAGAGAGGGGTCGCAATCAGCCCCAGCATTTT.

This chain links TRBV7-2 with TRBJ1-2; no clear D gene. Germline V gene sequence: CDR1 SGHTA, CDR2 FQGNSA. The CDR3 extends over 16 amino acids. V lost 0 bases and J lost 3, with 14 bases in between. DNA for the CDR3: TGTGCCAGCAGCTTAGCAACCAACACAGAACACTATGGCTACACCTTC. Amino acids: CASSLATNTEHYGYTF. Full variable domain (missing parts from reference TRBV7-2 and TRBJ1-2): GAGVSQSPSNKVTEKGKDVELRCDPISGHTALYWYRQSLGQGLEFLIYFQGNSAPDKSGLPSDRFSAERTGGSVSTLTIQRTQQEDSAVYLCASSLATNTEHYGYTFGSGTRLTVV.

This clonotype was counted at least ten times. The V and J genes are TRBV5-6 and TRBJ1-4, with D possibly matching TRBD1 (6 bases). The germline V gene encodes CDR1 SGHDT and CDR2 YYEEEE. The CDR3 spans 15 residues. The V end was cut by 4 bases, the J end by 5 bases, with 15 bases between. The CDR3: CASSRDNRGNEKLFF. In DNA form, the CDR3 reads TGTGCCAGCAGCCGCGATAATAGGGGGAATGAAAAACTGTTTTTT.

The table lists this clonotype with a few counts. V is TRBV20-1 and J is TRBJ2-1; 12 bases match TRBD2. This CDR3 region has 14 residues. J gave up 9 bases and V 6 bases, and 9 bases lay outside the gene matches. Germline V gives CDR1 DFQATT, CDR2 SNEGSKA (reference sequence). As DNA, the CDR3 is TGCAGTGCCCGACGACTAGCGGGAGTGGGTGAGCAGTTCTTC. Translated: CSARRLAGVGEQFF.

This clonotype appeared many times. The CDR3 sequence: CAISAVGGDGNTEAFF. In DNA, the CDR3 is TGTGCCATCAGTGCTGTAGGGGGCGATGGGAACACTGAAGCTTTCTTT. The J gene is TRBJ1-1, the V gene TRBV10-3, with 7 positions matching TRBD1. V trimming: 4 bases; J trimming: 1 base; junction bases outside the gene matches: 9. Germline V gene lookup returns CDR1 ENHRY and CDR2 SYGVKD. The CDR3 loop spans 16 amino acids.

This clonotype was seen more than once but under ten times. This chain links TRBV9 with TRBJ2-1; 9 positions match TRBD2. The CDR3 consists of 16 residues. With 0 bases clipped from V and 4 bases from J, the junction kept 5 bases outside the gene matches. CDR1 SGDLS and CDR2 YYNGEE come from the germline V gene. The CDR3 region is CASSVGAGGHYNEQFF. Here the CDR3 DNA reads TGTGCCAGCAGCGTAGGGGCGGGGGGGCATTACAATGAGCAGTTCTTC.

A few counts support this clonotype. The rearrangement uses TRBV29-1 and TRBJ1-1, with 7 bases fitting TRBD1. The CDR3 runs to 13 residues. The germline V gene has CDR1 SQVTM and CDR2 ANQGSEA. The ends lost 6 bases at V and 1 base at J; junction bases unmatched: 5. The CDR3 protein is CSVIRQGNTEAFF. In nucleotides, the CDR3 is TGCAGCGTGATTAGACAGGGGAACACTGAAGCTTTCTTT.

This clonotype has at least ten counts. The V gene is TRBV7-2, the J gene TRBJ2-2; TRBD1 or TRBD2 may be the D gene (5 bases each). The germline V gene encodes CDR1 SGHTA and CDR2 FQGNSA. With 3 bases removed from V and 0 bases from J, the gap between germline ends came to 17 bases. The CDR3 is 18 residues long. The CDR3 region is CASSLAQSGTANTGELFF. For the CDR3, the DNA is TGTGCCAGCAGCTTGGCCCAATCCGGGACGGCGAACACCGGGGAGCTGTTTTTT.

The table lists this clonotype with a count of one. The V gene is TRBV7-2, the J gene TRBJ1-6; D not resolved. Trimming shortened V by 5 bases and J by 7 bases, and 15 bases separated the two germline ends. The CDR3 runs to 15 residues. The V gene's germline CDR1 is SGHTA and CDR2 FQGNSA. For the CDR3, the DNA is TGTGCCAGCAGCCCAGACACGGCCGACAATTCACCCCTCCACTTT. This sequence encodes CASSPDTADNSPLHF.